Listed below are T cell receptor beta chains from one sample, sequenced in a study of OX40 agonist ivuxolimab in advanced cancers. Some clones are missing from TCRdb's copy, which holds only in-frame ones; the method was immunoSEQ multiplex PCR. Among about 83,000 clones, more than 75% were seen once, and the ten largest hold 0.6% to 0.75%. This specimen consisted of CD4+ or CD8+ T cells sorted from blood, obtained in a trial of the OX40 agonist ivuxolimab. The origin of the receptors is an adult with an advanced solid tumor such as melanoma, head and neck, liver or kidney cancer. Both conserved end residues are part of each CDR3. A D gene is named only where the DNA matches it firmly. Size is stated for part of the rows, as once, few or many counts, or as a class when the clone is expanded.

J	V	D	size	DNA	CDR3
TRBJ2-7	TRBV28	NA	NA	TGTGCCAGCACGCCGGGCTCTCCCTCCTACGAGCAGTACTTC	CASTPGSPSYEQYF
TRBJ2-7	TRBV6-8	NA	NA	TGTGCCAGCAGGTCAAAACCGGGTCGGGCAGGTAAGATCTACGAGCAGTACTTC	CASRSKPGRAGKIYEQYF
TRBJ2-3	TRBV7-2	TRBD2	NA	TGTGCCAGCAGCTTAGTCTCCGGACTAGCGACAGATACGCAGTATTTT	CASSLVSGLATDTQYF
TRBJ2-3	TRBV4-3	NA	once	TGCGCCAGCAGCCAATTTGGGAGCACAGATACGCAGTATTTT	CASSQFGSTDTQYF
TRBJ1-1	TRBV14	NA	NA	TGTGCCAGCAGCGTCCACATGAACACTGAAGCTTTCTTT	CASSVHMNTEAFF
TRBJ2-1	TRBV7-2	TRBD2	NA	TGTGCCAGCAGCTTAGGACTAGCGGGAGCTTACAATGAGCTGTTCTTC	CASSLGLAGAYNELFF
TRBJ2-4	TRBV23-1	TRBD1	NA	TGCGCCAGCAGCCCCGGGACAGGGGGCGCGGGGTGGACCAAAAACATTCAGTACTTC	CASSPGTGGAGWTKNIQYF
TRBJ1-2	TRBV10-3	NA	NA	TGTGCCATCACGGGGGTCGGTGGCTACACCTTC	CAITGVGGYTF
TRBJ1-5	TRBV18	NA	NA	TGTGCCAGCTCACCATCCTACCCAGGGGCAAATCAGCCCCAGCATTTT	CASSPSYPGANQPQHF
TRBJ1-4	TRBV19	NA	NA	TGTGCCAGTAGTAAAACCGGGACTGGGAATGAAAAACTGTTTTTT	CASSKTGTGNEKLFF
TRBJ2-5	TRBV7-7	NA	NA	TGTGCCAGCAGCCGAGCGGAGGAAGAGACCCAGTACTTC	CASSRAEEETQYF
TRBJ2-3	TRBV25-1	TRBD2	NA	TGTGCCAGCAACGGACTAGCGGGGGGCACAGATACGCAGTATTTT	CASNGLAGGTDTQYF
TRBJ2-3	TRBV5-1	NA	NA	TGCGCCAGCAGCTTGGGGTCCCGCAGCACAGATACGCAGTATTTT	CASSLGSRSTDTQYF
TRBJ1-2	TRBV7-2	NA	once	TGTGCCAGCAGCTTGGGGGGCTCTAACTATGGCTACACCTTC	CASSLGGSNYGYTF
TRBJ2-7	TRBV11-2	NA	NA	TGTGCCAGCAGCTTACTCTCCTACGAGCAGTACTTC	CASSLLSYEQYF
TRBJ2-1	TRBV19	NA	few	TGTGCCAGTATCGGATCGTTCGTTGGGGACCAGAACTACAATGAGCAGTTCTTC	CASIGSFVGDQNYNEQFF
TRBJ2-2	TRBV4-3	NA	NA	TGCGCCAGCAGCCAAGACGTGGGACGGTACACCGGGGAGCTGTTTTTT	CASSQDVGRYTGELFF